This TCR beta chain was captured by sequencing in a study of beta chain features in type 1 diabetes. About the study: Healthy donors, compared against patients, showed similar age, gender and cell yields.

Expressed TCRB transcripts were sequenced after all isolated RNA was converted to cDNA. The protocol was immunoSEQ multiplex PCR, while the TCRdb copy is restricted to in-frame clones and leaves out a portion. The data contain about 280,000 clones, roughly 15% of them singletons. Study outcomes and limitations: A moderate, significant TCRB CDR3 shortening appeared in type 1 diabetes across four CD4+ subsets. VDJ junctions from patients with type 1 diabetes contained fewer insertions and more deletions.

CDR3 length: 16 amino acids. This clone was observed a single time. The antigen is not known. Sequences were obtained from naive CD4+ T cells from blood. V gene TRBV21-1 combines with J gene TRBJ2-7; no check of the table's D call, TRBD1, against the DNA was made. TRBV21-1 is a pseudogene locus. This TCR came from a man between 18 and 29 years old with type 1 diabetes. CDR3 bases: TGTGCCAGCAGTCAGGGGGGGACAGGCAGAGCCTACGAGCAGTACTTC. Translating it yields CASSQGGTGRAYEQYF.